This paragraph reports one T cell receptor (beta chain). The data belong to a study of blood T cell repertoires in COVID-19. At the level of the study: Whether acute or convalescent, the COVID-19 samples came from the United States, Italy and Spain.

CDR1 is SGHRS, CDR2 YFSETQ, per germline. Losses at the gene ends were 1 base for V and 1 base for J; bases not matched to a gene: 1. The CDR3 runs to 16 residues. Under the authors' procedure: Cell counts per sample came from amplifying reference gene primers. Repertoires were generated with immunoSEQ multiplex PCR, while TCRdb's copy carries only in-frame clones and drops some. V, J and clone size are taken as reported in that table, and D and trimming were inferred from the DNA itself. Of about 220,000 clones listed, around 84% were seen once; the top ten hold roughly 8.7%. This sequence joins TRBV5-1 and TRBJ2-3; TRBD2 agrees at 12 bases. The receptor was derived from a man aged 45 to 65 with active or convalescent COVID-19. The material sequenced was peripheral blood. CDR3 in DNA: TGCGCCAGCAGCTTGCTAGCGGGAGGGGGCACAGATACGCAGTATTTT. Its protein is CASSLLAGGGTDTQYF.